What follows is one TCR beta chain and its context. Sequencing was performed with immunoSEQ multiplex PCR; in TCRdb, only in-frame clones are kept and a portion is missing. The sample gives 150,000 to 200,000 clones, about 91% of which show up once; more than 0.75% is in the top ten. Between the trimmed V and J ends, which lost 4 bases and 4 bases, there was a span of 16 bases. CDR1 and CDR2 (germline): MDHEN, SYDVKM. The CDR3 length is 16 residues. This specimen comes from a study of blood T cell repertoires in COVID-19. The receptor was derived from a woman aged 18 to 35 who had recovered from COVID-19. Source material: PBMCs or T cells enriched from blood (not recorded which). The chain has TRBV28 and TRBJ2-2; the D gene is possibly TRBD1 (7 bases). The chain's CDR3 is CASSSPGGRPTGELFF. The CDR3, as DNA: TGTGCCAGCAGTTCCCCAGGGGGGAGGCCCACCGGGGAGCTGTTTTTT.